The 24 T cell receptor beta chains listed next were all sequenced from one sample in a study of CD8+ T cells in alopecia areata. Reverse transcribed after extraction, RNA yielded cDNA as the sequencing template. Here immunoSEQ multiplex PCR was the method, and the copy in TCRdb shows in-frame clones only, minus some. The sample includes around 5,400 clones, around 60% of them seen just once. From alopecia areata patients, lesional scalp punch biopsies and peripheral blood were collected. Sequenced input: skin. All receptors derive from a human donor with alopecia areata.

The chain is built from TRBV30 and TRBJ2-1, with D hard to call. Germline V gene sequence: CDR1 GTSNPN, CDR2 SVGIG (reference sequence). V lost 2 bases and J lost 1, with 9 bases in between. The CDR3 has 14 residues. CDR3 loop: CAWSRQVSYNEQFF. In nucleotides, the CDR3 is TGTGCCTGGAGTCGGCAGGTATCCTACAATGAGCAGTTCTTC.

This clone was seen only a few times. The rearrangement links TRBV9 to TRBJ2-6; no clear D. The CDR3 runs 13 residues. Germline CDR1 and CDR2: SGDLS and YYNGEE. Trimming removed 1 base at V and 2 bases at J, with 1 base between. The CDR3 DNA follows: TGTGCCAGCAGCGTACCTGGGGCCAACGTCCTGACTTTC. Encoded protein: CASSVPGANVLTF.

V usage is TRBV28 and J usage is TRBJ2-7; D uncertain. The CDR3 loop spans 13 amino acids. V was cut by 7 bases and J by 4 bases, with 14 bases left in between. Germline V gene lookup returns CDR1 MDHEN and CDR2 SYDVKM. The DNA of the CDR3 is TGTGCCAGCATCGACTCTTCTCTTTACGAGCAGTACTTC. Its protein is CASIDSSLYEQYF.

This CDR3 is CASSRTSGYGYTF. CDR3 in DNA: TGTGCCAGCAGTCGGACCAGCGGCTATGGCTACACCTTC. The V call is TRBV27, the J call TRBJ1-2, with unresolved D. Trimming shortened V by 5 bases and J by 4 bases, and 11 bases separated the two germline ends. CDR1 is MNHEY, CDR2 SMNVEV, per germline (reference sequence). The CDR3 contains 13 residues.

V usage is TRBV13 and J usage is TRBJ2-1; 9 positions agree with TRBD2. V dropped 6 bases and J dropped 9; count of bases not matched to a gene: 15. This CDR3 comprises 16 residues. Germline V gene lookup returns CDR1 PRHDT and CDR2 FYEKMQ (reference sequence). The DNA of the CDR3 is TGTGCCAGCAGTTTAATAGCGGGGGCGGCCGGGATTGAGCAGTTCTTC. Encoded protein: CASSLIAGAAGIEQFF.

The CDR3 loop is CASTPLGSGRFHEQYF. The CDR3 DNA reads as TGTGCCAGCACCCCCCTTGGGAGCGGGAGGTTCCACGAGCAGTACTTC. The chain is built from TRBV28 and TRBJ2-7, with 9 bases identical to TRBD2. Unmatched junction bases numbered 15, after V lost 7 bases and J lost 5 bases. CDR3 length: 16 amino acids. CDR1 is MDHEN and CDR2 is SYDVKM in the germline V gene.

The table lists this clone with a count of one. The genes are TRBV2 and TRBJ1-2; D unclear. The CDR3 loop spans 13 amino acids. CDR1 and CDR2 (germline): SNHLY, FYNNEI. V was trimmed by 6 bases and J by 4 bases, leaving 12 bases between them. In DNA, the CDR3 is TGTGCCAGCAGGAAGGACGGTTCCTATGGCTACACCTTC. Protein: CASRKDGSYGYTF.

The chain has TRBV15 and TRBJ1-6, with TRBD1 identical over 8 bases. Losses at the gene ends were 1 base for V and 6 bases for J; bases not matched to a gene: 2. Germline CDR1 LNHNV, CDR2 YYDKDF (reference sequence). There are 15 residues in the CDR3. CDR3 loop: CATSRGTGTNSPLHF. DNA for the CDR3: TGTGCCACCAGCAGAGGGACAGGGACTAATTCACCCCTCCACTTT.

This clone has a handful of counts. The J gene is TRBJ1-1, the V gene TRBV6-1; 7 bases align to TRBD1. The length of the CDR3 is 11 residues. The V gene's germline CDR1 is MNHNS and CDR2 SASEGT. J was trimmed by 10 bases and V by 6 bases; bases with no gene match: 5. In nucleotides, the CDR3 is TGTGCCAGCAGCGCCCAGGGGGTAGCTTTCTTT. Its protein product is CASSAQGVAFF.

The chain recombines TRBV6-6 with TRBJ1-1; D ambiguous. The V end lost 11 bases, the J end lost 1 base, and 17 bases lay between the germline ends. Germline CDR1 and CDR2: MNHNY and SVGAGI (reference sequence). This CDR3 is 14 amino acids long. CDR3 loop: CAASRTAGNTEAFF. The DNA for the CDR3 is TGTGCCGCGTCCCGAACGGCGGGGAACACTGAAGCTTTCTTT.

This clone has a single count. The rearrangement joins TRBV6-1 to TRBJ1-2, with D possibly being TRBD1 (5 bases). Trimming stripped 5 bases from V and 3 bases from J, with 13 bases between. The CDR3 contains 14 residues. CDR1 MNHNS and CDR2 SASEGT come from the germline V gene. The CDR3 bases are TGTGCCAGCAGTCCCCAGGGTAGTTACTATGGCTACACCTTC. This sequence encodes CASSPQGSYYGYTF.

This clone is medium-sized within its sample. The chain is built from TRBV14 and TRBJ2-1; possibly TRBD1 for D (5 bases). The V end was cut by 1 base, the J end by 9 bases, with 10 bases between. Germline V gene lookup returns CDR1 SGHDN and CDR2 FVKESK. CDR3 length: 13 residues. The CDR3, as DNA: TGTGCCAGCAGCCAAGTGGAGCAGGGTGAGCAGTTCTTC. Encoded protein: CASSQVEQGEQFF.

The chain links TRBV5-1 to TRBJ2-7, with TRBD2 matching over 8 bases. Germline CDR1 reads SGHRS; CDR2 reads YFSETQ. Trimming cost V 0 bases and J 1 base; bases outside gene matches: 6. The CDR3 has 16 residues. The CDR3 DNA is TGCGCCAGCAGCTTGGCGGGGGGGCGACCTTCCTACGAGCAGTACTTC. Its translation: CASSLAGGRPSYEQYF.

V is TRBV2 and J is TRBJ1-1; D uncertain. Trimming took 6 bases from V and 2 from J, leaving 7 bases between them. From germline, CDR1 is SNHLY and CDR2 FYNNEI. The CDR3 covers 12 residues. The CDR3 region is CASRNSNTEAFF. The CDR3 DNA reads TGTGCCAGCAGGAACAGTAACACTGAAGCTTTCTTT.

The CDR3 is CASSQGDGMNEQFF. Written as DNA, the CDR3 is TGTGCCAGCAGCCAGGGAGATGGGATGAATGAGCAGTTCTTC. V gene TRBV5-4 combines with J gene TRBJ2-1; D may correspond to TRBD1 or TRBD2 (5 bases each). This CDR3 is built from 14 residues. V gave up 4 bases and J gave up 7 bases, with 15 bases separating them. CDR1 is SGHNT and CDR2 is YYREEE in the germline V gene (reference sequence).

This clone is judged large. The rearrangement joins TRBV10-3 to TRBJ2-1; 9 bases fit TRBD2. The V gene's germline CDR1 is ENHRY and CDR2 SYGVKD. V lost 2 bases, J lost 4 bases, and 0 bases stayed unmatched. The CDR3 consists of 14 residues. The DNA of the CDR3 is TGTGCCATCAGTGAGCTAGCGGGATACAATGAGCAGTTCTTC. It yields the protein CAISELAGYNEQFF.

This sequence joins TRBV5-8 and TRBJ2-7, with 7 bases fitting TRBD2. The length of the CDR3 is 14 residues. Trimming took 0 bases from V and 4 from J; bases not matched to a gene: 4. Germline values: CDR1 SGHTS, CDR2 YDEGEE. The CDR3 coding sequence is TGTGCCAGCAGCTTGGCGGGACTAACATACGAGCAGTACTTC. This translates into CASSLAGLTYEQYF.

This clone is a singleton in its sample. This chain uses TRBV18 with TRBJ1-4; 11 positions match TRBD1. V shed 2 bases and J 7 bases; nucleotides not matched to a gene: 0. Germline-derived CDR1 and CDR2 are KGHSH and LQKENI. This CDR3 is built from 14 residues. CDR3 residues: CASSPGQGAEKLFF. In DNA form, the CDR3 reads TGTGCCAGCTCACCAGGACAGGGGGCTGAAAAACTGTTTTTT. Together with reference TRBV18 and TRBJ1-4, the CDR3 gives the full variable domain: NAGVMQNPRHLVRRRGQEARLRCSPMKGHSHVYWYRQLPEEGLKFMVYLQKENIIDESGMPKERFSAEFPKEGPSILRIQQVVRGDSAAYFCASSPGQGAEKLFFGSGTQLSVL.

This clone showed up just a few times. V gene TRBV18 combines with J gene TRBJ2-7, with D maybe TRBD2 (6 bases). Trimming cost V 2 bases and J 3 bases, with 17 bases left between them. The CDR3 contains 16 residues. Germline V CDR1 and CDR2: KGHSH, LQKENI. The CDR3 DNA sequence: TGTGCCAGCTCACCAGCTATTAGCGGAAAAAGCTACGAGCAGTACTTC. Amino acid sequence: CASSPAISGKSYEQYF.

This clone was seen only once. The J gene is TRBJ2-7, the V gene TRBV10-3; D perhaps matches TRBD1 (6 bases). The V end was cut by 4 bases, the J end by 0 bases, with 16 bases between. Germline V gene lookup returns CDR1 ENHRY and CDR2 SYGVKD. The CDR3 is made up of 16 amino acids. In DNA form, the CDR3 reads TGTGCCATCAGTGGCCCCCAGCAGGGGAGCTCCTACGAGCAGTACTTC. This gives the protein CAISGPQQGSSYEQYF.

This chain uses TRBV5-4 with TRBJ1-1, with unresolved D. This CDR3 has 16 residues. Germline loops: CDR1 SGHNT, CDR2 YYREEE (reference sequence). V was cut by 0 bases and J by 0 bases, with 12 bases left in between. The CDR3 is CASSLGAVIMNTEAFF. Written as DNA, the CDR3 is TGTGCCAGCAGCTTGGGTGCGGTTATCATGAACACTGAAGCTTTCTTT.

A few counts support this clone. V gene TRBV19 combines with J gene TRBJ2-1; D call uncertain. This CDR3 has 12 amino acids. Germline CDR1 is LNHDA and CDR2 is SQIVND (reference sequence). Deletions cut 1 base from V and 7 bases from J, with 5 bases between. The CDR3 spells CASSIGWNEQFF. CDR3 nucleotides: TGTGCCAGTAGTATAGGGTGGAATGAGCAGTTCTTC.

The chain employs TRBV28 and TRBJ2-1, with a possible D match to TRBD1 (6 bases). CDR3 length: 12 amino acids. The germline V gene encodes CDR1 MDHEN and CDR2 SYDVKM. V shed 6 bases and J shed 9 bases, with 12 bases lying between them. CDR3 protein: CASSWGQREQFF. The CDR3 DNA reads TGTGCCAGCAGCTGGGGGCAACGTGAGCAGTTCTTC.

Relative to its sample, this clone is large (0.1 to 1%). The chain links TRBV4-1 to TRBJ2-4, with TRBD1 matching 7 bases. V shed 5 bases, J shed 1 base, and the junction held 17 bases outside the gene matches. The CDR3 is 19 residues long. Germline V lookup: CDR1 MGHRA, CDR2 YSYEKL. CDR3 DNA: TGCGCCAGCAGCGAGCCCCACTCTTCAGGGGGTGAGGCCAAAAACATTCAGTACTTC. Amino acid sequence: CASSEPHSSGGEAKNIQYF.